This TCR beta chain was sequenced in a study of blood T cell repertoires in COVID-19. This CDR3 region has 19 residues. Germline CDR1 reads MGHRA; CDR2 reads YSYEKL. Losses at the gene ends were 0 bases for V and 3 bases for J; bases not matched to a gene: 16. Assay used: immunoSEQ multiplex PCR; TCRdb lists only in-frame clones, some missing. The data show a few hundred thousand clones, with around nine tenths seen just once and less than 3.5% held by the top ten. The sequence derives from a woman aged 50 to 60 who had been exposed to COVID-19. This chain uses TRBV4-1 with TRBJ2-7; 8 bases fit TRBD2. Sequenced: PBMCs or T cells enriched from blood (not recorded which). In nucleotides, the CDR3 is TGCGCCAGCAGCCAAGATACGGGGAGCGGGGGACCCCCCTACTACGAGCAGTACTTC. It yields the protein CASSQDTGSGGPPYYEQYF.